Sample share makes the clone carrying this T cell receptor (beta chain) large. Its antigen is not known. This record belongs to a study of liver allograft versus peripheral blood T cells. Study background: The authors compared T cell receptor repertoires in transplanted livers with recipients' peripheral blood repertoires. General study points: In liver allografts, T cell receptor repertoires reportedly differed from the repertoires found in peripheral blood.

TCRdb re-called the reads with MiXCR, one entry per CDR3 protein. Of 2,000 to 2,500 distinct CDR3 sequences in the sample, over 12% were seen once. The CDR3 runs 15 residues. The ends lost 2 bases at V and 4 bases at J; junction bases unmatched: 4. The germline V gene has CDR1 KGHSH and CDR2 LQKENI. This TCR came from a human patient who had a liver transplant. The graft donor may have contributed some T cells. The V gene is TRBV18, the J gene TRBJ1-3; 8 bases agree with TRBD1. CDR3 coding DNA: TGTGCCAGCTCACCAAGCCGGGACAGGGGAAACACCATATATTTT. Protein: CASSPSRDRGNTIYF.